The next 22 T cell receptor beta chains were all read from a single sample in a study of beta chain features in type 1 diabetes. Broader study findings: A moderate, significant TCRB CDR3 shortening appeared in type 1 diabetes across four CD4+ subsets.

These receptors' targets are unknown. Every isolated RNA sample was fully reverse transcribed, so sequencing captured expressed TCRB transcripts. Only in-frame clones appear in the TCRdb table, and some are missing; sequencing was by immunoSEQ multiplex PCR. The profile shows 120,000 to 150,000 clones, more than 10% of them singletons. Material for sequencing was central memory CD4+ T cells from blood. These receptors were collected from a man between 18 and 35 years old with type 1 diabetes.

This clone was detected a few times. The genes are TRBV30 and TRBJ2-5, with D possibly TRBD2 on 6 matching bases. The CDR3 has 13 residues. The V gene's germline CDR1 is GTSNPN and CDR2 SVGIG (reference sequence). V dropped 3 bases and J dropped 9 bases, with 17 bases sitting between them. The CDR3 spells CAWSPSAEWAQYF. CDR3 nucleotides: TGTGCCTGGAGCCCTAGCGCGGAGTGGGCCCAGTACTTC.

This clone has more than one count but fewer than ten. The CDR3, as DNA: TGCGCCAGCAGCGGTCGGACTAGCGGAACAGATACGCAGTATTTT. Translated: CASSGRTSGTDTQYF. The gene calls are TRBV5-1 and TRBJ2-3, with 10 bases fitting TRBD2. J was trimmed by 3 bases and V by 4 bases; bases with no gene match: 5. CDR3 length: 15 residues. In germline, CDR1 is SGHRS, CDR2 YFSETQ.

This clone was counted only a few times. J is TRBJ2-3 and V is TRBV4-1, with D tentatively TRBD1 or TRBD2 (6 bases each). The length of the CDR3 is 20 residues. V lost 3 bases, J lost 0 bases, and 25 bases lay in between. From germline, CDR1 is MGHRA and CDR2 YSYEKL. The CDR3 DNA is TGCGCCAGCAGCCATCCCCCGCGAAGGGGGGAACGGAGCAGCACAGATACGCAGTATTTT. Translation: CASSHPPRRGERSSTDTQYF.

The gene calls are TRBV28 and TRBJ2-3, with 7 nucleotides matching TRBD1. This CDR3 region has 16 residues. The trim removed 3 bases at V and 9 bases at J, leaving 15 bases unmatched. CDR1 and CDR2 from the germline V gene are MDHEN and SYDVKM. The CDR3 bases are TGTGCCAGCAGTTTGAGGGGGCCTACGGAATTTAAAACGCAGTATTTT. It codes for CASSLRGPTEFKTQYF.

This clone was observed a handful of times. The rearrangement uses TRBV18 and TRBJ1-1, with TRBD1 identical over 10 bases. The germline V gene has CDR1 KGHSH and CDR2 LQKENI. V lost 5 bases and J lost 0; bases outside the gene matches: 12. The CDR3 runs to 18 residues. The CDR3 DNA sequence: TGTGCCAGCTCAACCACCGGGACAGGGGATGTGATGAACACTGAAGCTTTCTTT. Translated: CASSTTGTGDVMNTEAFF. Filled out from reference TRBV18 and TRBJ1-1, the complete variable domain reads NAGVMQNPRHLVRRRGQEARLRCSPMKGHSHVYWYRQLPEEGLKFMVYLQKENIIDESGMPKERFSAEFPKEGPSILRIQQVVRGDSAAYFCASSTTGTGDVMNTEAFFGQGTRLTVV.

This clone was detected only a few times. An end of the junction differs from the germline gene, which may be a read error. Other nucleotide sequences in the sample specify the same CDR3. CDR3 DNA sequence: TGTGCCAGCAGTTTGGGAACAGGGAAAGGGTCACCCCTCCACTTT. It specifies CASSLGTGKGSPLHF. This chain links TRBV5-6 with TRBJ1-6; a possible D gene is TRBD1 (6 bases). Germline CDR1 SGHDT, CDR2 YYEEEE. The CDR3 spans 15 residues.

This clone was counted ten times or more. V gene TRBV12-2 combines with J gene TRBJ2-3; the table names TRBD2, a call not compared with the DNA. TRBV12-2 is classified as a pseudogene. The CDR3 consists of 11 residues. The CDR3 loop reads CARHRADTQYF. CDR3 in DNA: TGTGCAAGGCATAGAGCAGATACGCAGTATTTT.

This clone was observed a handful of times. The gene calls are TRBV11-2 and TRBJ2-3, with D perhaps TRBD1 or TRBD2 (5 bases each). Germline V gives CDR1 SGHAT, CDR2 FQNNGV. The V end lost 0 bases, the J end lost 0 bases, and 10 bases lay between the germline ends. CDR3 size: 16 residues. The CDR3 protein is CASSLDMRDSTDTQYF. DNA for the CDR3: TGTGCCAGCAGCTTAGATATGAGGGACAGCACAGATACGCAGTATTTT.

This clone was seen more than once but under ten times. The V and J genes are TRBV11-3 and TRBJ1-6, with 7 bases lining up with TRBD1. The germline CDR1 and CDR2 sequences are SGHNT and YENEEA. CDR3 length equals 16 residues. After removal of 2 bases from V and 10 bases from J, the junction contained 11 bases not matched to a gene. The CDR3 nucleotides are TGTGCCAGCAGCTTAAAAGAGGGGGCGCGGGACTCACCCCTCCACTTT. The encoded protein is CASSLKEGARDSPLHF.

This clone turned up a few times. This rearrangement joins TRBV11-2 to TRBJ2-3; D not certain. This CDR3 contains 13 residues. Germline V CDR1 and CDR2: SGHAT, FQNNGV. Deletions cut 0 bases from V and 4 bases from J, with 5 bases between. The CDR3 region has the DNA TGTGCCAGCAGCTTAGATTATCCAGATACGCAGTATTTT. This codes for CASSLDYPDTQYF.

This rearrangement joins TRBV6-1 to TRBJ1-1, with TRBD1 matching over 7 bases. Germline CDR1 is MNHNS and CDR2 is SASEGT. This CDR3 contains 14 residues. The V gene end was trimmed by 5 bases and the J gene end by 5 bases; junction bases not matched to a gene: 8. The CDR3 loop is CASSTRTGRTEAFF. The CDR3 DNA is TGTGCCAGCAGTACCAGGACAGGACGGACTGAAGCTTTCTTT.

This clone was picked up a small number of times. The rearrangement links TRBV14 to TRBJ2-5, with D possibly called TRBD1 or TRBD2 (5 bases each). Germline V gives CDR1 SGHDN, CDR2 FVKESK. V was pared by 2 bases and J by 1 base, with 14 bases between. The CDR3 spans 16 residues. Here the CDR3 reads CASSQPARGLQETQYF. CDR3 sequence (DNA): TGTGCCAGCAGCCAACCAGCCCGGGGCCTCCAAGAGACCCAGTACTTC.

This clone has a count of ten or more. Here the CDR3 reads CSTTGTDNNEQFF. The CDR3 DNA sequence: TGCAGCACAACCGGGACAGATAACAATGAGCAGTTCTTC. This chain links TRBV29-1 with TRBJ2-1, with TRBD1 matching over 7 bases. Germline trimming cut 8 bases from V and 5 bases from J; bases unmatched to any gene: 9. This CDR3 spans 13 amino acids. Germline CDR1 SQVTM, CDR2 ANQGSEA.

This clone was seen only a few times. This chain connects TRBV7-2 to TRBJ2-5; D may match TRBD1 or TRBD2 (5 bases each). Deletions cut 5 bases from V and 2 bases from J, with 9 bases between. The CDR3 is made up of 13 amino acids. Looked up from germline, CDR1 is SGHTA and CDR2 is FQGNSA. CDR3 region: CASSRDRQETQYF. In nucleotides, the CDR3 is TGTGCCAGCAGCAGGGACCGTCAAGAGACCCAGTACTTC.

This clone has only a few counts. CDR3 amino acids: CASSRGRGTDTQYF. CDR3 sequence (DNA): TGTGCCAGTAGTCGGGGCCGCGGCACAGATACGCAGTATTTT. The chain is built from TRBV19 and TRBJ2-3; tentatively, D is TRBD1 or TRBD2 (5 bases each). The germline gives CDR1 LNHDA, CDR2 SQIVND (reference sequence). This CDR3 is 14 amino acids long. The V end lost 5 bases, the J end lost 1 base, and 10 bases lay between the germline ends.

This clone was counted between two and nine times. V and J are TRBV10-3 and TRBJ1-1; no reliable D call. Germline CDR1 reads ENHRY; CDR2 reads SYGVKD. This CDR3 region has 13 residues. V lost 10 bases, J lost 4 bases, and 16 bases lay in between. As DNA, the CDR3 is TGTGCCACCCTTAGGAGGGAGGGCACTGAAGCTTTCTTT. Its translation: CATLRREGTEAFF.

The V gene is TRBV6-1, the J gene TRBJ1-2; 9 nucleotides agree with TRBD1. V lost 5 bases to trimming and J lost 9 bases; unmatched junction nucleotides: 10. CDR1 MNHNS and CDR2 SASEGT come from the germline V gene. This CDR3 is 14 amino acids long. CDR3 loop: CASSPPGQGLSYTF. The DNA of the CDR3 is TGTGCCAGCAGTCCCCCGGGACAGGGTTTAAGCTACACCTTC.

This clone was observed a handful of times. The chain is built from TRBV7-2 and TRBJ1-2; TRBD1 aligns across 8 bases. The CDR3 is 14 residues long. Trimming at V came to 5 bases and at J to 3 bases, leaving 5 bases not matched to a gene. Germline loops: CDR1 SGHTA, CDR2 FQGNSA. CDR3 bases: TGTGCCAGCAGCCCCGGACAGGGTCACTATGGCTACACCTTC. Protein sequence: CASSPGQGHYGYTF.

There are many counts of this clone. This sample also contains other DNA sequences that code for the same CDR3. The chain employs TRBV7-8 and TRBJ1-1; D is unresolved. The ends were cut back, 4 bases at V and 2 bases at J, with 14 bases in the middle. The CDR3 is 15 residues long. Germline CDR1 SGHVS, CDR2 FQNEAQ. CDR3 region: CASSSRRLSNTEAFF. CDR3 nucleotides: TGTGCCAGCAGCTCCCGGCGGCTATCCAACACTGAAGCTTTCTTT.

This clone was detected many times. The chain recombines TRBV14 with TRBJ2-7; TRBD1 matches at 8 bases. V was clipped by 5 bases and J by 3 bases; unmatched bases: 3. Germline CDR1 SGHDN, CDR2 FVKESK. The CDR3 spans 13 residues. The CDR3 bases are TGTGCCAGCAGCTTTGGACAGGGCTACGAGCAGTACTTC. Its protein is CASSFGQGYEQYF.

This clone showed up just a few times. CDR3 DNA: TGTGCCAGCAGTTTATCGGTCGGTGATTCCTACGAGCAGTACTTC. Its translation: CASSLSVGDSYEQYF. The chain joins TRBV27 to TRBJ2-5; D is unresolved. The DNA end lines up better with TRBJ2-7; the J call may be wrong. The CDR3 runs to 15 residues. Per germline, CDR1 MNHEY and CDR2 SMNVEV (reference sequence).

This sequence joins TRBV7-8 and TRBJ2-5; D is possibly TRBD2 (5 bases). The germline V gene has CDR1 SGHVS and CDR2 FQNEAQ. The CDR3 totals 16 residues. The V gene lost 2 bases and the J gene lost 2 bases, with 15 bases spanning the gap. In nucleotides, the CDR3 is TGTGCCAGCAGCTTACGGAGGTTGGCGTTGCAAGAGACCCAGTACTTC. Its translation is CASSLRRLALQETQYF. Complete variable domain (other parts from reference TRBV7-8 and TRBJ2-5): GAGVSQSPRYKVAKRGQDVALRCDPISGHVSLFWYQQALGQGPEFLTYFQNEAQLDKSGLPSDRFFAERPEGSVSTLKIQRTQQEDSAVYLCASSLRRLALQETQYFGPGTRLLVL.